The clone carrying this TCR beta chain was observed many times. The antigen is undetermined. Germline-derived CDR1 and CDR2 are SGDLS and YYNGEE. The ends were cut back, 2 bases at V and 0 bases at J, with 15 bases in the middle. The CDR3 is 17 amino acids. These data come from a study of blood T cells in healthy people across ages. Study results and limitations: Roughly linear declines in TCR beta diversity per million T cells occurred with age.

Through a sample-barcoded 5' primer and a J-beta primer mix, a second PCR was run for roughly 7 to 11 cycles. Carrying 12 random nucleotides, a template-switch adaptor labeled each individual cDNA molecule. All samples yielded 2.5 million or more CDR3-containing paired-end reads. TCRdb itself ran the 5' RACE reads through MiXCR, one entry per CDR3 protein. The sample includes about 1.4 million distinct CDR3 sequences, around 59% seen only once; the top ten take over 5%. This clonotype was sampled from a man in his late teens or twenties in good health. Sequenced input: blood. This chain joins TRBV9 and TRBJ1-5; perhaps TRBD1 as D (5 bases). As DNA, the CDR3 is TGTGCCAGCAGCGTCGATTCAGGGATTAATAGCAATCAGCCCCAGCATTTT. Encoded protein: CASSVDSGINSNQPQHF.